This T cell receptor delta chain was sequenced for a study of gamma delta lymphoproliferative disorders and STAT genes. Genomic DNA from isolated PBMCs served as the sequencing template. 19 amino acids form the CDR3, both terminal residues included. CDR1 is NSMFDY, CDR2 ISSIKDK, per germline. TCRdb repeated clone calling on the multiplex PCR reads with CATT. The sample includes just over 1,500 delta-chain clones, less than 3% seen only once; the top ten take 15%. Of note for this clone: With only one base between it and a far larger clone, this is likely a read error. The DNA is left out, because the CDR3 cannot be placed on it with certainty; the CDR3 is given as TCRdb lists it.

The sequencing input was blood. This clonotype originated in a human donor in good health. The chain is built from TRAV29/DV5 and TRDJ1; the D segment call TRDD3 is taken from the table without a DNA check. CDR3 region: CSVLLCSGRDGAGLDKLIF.